Listed here are 6 T cell receptor beta chains from one sample, sequenced in a study of shared T cell receptors in the human thymus. Repertoires were generated with immunoSEQ multiplex PCR, while TCRdb's copy carries only in-frame clones and drops some. The sample lists about 660,000 clones, 88% seen once, with about 0.01% in the top ten. A further study also used this sample, focusing on human thymus T cells.

Source material: thymocytes. Every receptor here comes from a boy under two years old with a congenital heart defect.

The rearrangement joins TRBV6-1 to TRBJ2-7; D might be TRBD1 (7 bases). The CDR3 is 15 residues long. Trimming stripped 2 bases from V and 6 bases from J, with 17 bases between. Germline loops: CDR1 MNHNS, CDR2 SASEGT. In DNA, the CDR3 is TGTGCCAGCAGTGAAAATGGAGCCCAGGGGGGCGAGCAGTACTTC. Protein product: CASSENGAQGGEQYF.

This chain's CDR3 is CASSSDTSGRAYEQYF. The DNA of the CDR3 is TGTGCCAGCAGCTCAGATACTAGCGGGAGGGCCTACGAGCAGTACTTC. The chain combines TRBV5-6 with TRBJ2-7; 13 bases map to TRBD2. V gave up 3 bases and J gave up 2 bases; unmatched junction bases: 5. The CDR3 spans 16 residues. Germline assignment: CDR1 SGHDT and CDR2 YYEEEE.

This clone was seen only a few times. The rearrangement joins TRBV5-1 to TRBJ2-7, with TRBD2 matching 10 bases. The CDR3 covers 15 residues. Germline V gene sequence: CDR1 SGHRS, CDR2 YFSETQ. Germline trimming cut 4 bases from V and 7 bases from J; bases unmatched to any gene: 11. CDR3 nucleotide sequence: TGCGCCAGCAGCCCATTACTAGCGGGATTGAGTGAGCAGTACTTC. Translating it yields CASSPLLAGLSEQYF.

This chain connects TRBV11-2 to TRBJ2-7, with a tentative D call TRBD2 (7 bases). V was trimmed by 5 bases and J by 2 bases, leaving 16 bases between them. The CDR3 is 15 amino acids. Germline V gene sequence: CDR1 SGHAT, CDR2 FQNNGV. The CDR3 DNA is TGTGCCAGCAGCCCCCGAGGGGGGAGGGCCTACGAGCAGTACTTC. Amino acids: CASSPRGGRAYEQYF. The full variable domain, rest sourced from reference TRBV11-2 and TRBJ2-7, is EAGVAQSPRYKIIEKRQSVAFWCNPISGHATLYWYQQILGQGPKLLIQFQNNGVVDDSQLPKDRFSAERLKGVDSTLKIQPAKLEDSAVYLCASSPRGGRAYEQYFGPGTRLTVT.

This clone came up once. The V call is TRBV18, the J call TRBJ1-2, with TRBD1 identical over 7 bases. This CDR3 region has 16 residues. Germline CDR1 and CDR2: KGHSH and LQKENI. With 2 bases clipped from V and 4 bases from J, the junction kept 10 bases outside the gene matches. The CDR3 loop is CASSPRGDSFSYGYTF. The CDR3 coding sequence is TGTGCCAGCTCACCAAGGGGGGACAGCTTCTCCTATGGCTACACCTTC.

CDR3 sequence reads: CASSLGLASGYEQYF. In DNA form, the CDR3 reads TGTGCCAGCAGCTTAGGATTAGCGAGTGGGTACGAGCAGTACTTC. The chain recombines TRBV7-8 with TRBJ2-7, with D maybe TRBD2 (5 bases). Germline V lookup: CDR1 SGHVS, CDR2 FQNEAQ. V shed 1 base and J shed 4 bases, with 14 bases lying between them. CDR3 length equals 15 residues.